The rows below give T cell receptor beta chains drawn from one sample of a study of T cell responses to AZD1222 COVID-19 vaccine. TCRdb's table, derived via immunoSEQ multiplex PCR, lists solely in-frame clones and lacks some. Of about 56,000 clones listed, 70% to 90% are singletons. Sample: peripheral blood, taken on day 0 of AZD1222 vaccination. The receptors come from an adult in good health. Both conserved end residues are part of each CDR3. A D gene is named only where the DNA matches it firmly. Some rows have no size entry. The others give once, few or many, or a class for an expanded clone.

.,TRBJ2-3,TRBV13,.,CASSLEGVRTQYF,TGTGCCAGCAGCTTAGAGGGCGTTAGGACGCAGTATTTT
TRBD2,TRBJ2-5,TRBV5-1,.,CASSPGGSETQYF,TGCGCCAGCAGCCCGGGGGGGTCCGAGACCCAGTACTTC
.,TRBJ2-2,TRBV19,.,CASTDQGKVAGELFF,TGTGCCAGTACTGACCAGGGCAAGGTGGCCGGGGAGCTGTTTTTT
TRBD1,TRBJ1-1,TRBV3-1/TRBV3-2,.,CASSKMDRETEAFF,TGTGCCAGCAGCAAAATGGACAGGGAAACTGAAGCTTTCTTT
TRBD1,TRBJ2-2,TRBV7-9,few,CASSAPRDRSYTGELFF,TGTGCCAGCAGCGCGCCCCGGGACAGGAGTTACACCGGGGAGCTGTTTTTT
.,TRBJ1-1,TRBV29-1,.,CSVLTTSGATEAFF,TGCAGCGTTCTAACGACCTCCGGGGCCACTGAAGCTTTCTTT
.,TRBJ1-1,TRBV18,.,CASSPAAVNTEAFF,TGTGCCAGCTCACCCGCAGCAGTGAACACTGAAGCTTTCTTT
.,TRBJ2-7,TRBV6-6,.,CASSYQSRGGEQYF,TGTGCCAGCAGTTACCAATCAAGGGGGGGCGAGCAGTACTTC
.,TRBJ1-2,TRBV12-3/TRBV12-4,.,CASSLGGRAGYTF,TGTGCCAGCAGTTTAGGGGGCAGGGCTGGCTACACCTTC
.,TRBJ2-2,TRBV3-1/TRBV3-2,.,CASSQGYTGELFF,TGTGCCAGCAGCCAGGGTTACACCGGGGAGCTGTTTTTT
.,TRBJ2-3,TRBV9,.,CASSDGTGADTQYF,TGTGCCAGCAGCGACGGGACGGGGGCAGATACGCAGTATTTT
.,TRBJ1-2,TRBV28,.,CASSPDFFDGYTF,TGTGCCAGCAGTCCAGACTTCTTCGATGGCTACACCTTC
.,TRBJ2-3,TRBV25-1,.,CATSRGISTDTQYF,TGTGCCACTTCGAGGGGGATTAGCACAGATACGCAGTATTTT
.,TRBJ2-1,TRBV5-1,once,CASSLNGGHSSYNEQFF,TGCGCCAGCAGCTTGAACGGGGGGCATTCTTCCTACAATGAGCAGTTCTTC
TRBD2,TRBJ2-1,TRBV5-6,few,CASSAIGTNVNEQFF,TGTGCCAGCAGCGCCATCGGGACTAATGTAAATGAGCAGTTCTTC
.,TRBJ1-5,TRBV6-1,.,CASSEAGFSNQPQHF,TGTGCCAGCAGTGAGGCAGGGTTTAGCAATCAGCCCCAGCATTTT
TRBD2,TRBJ2-2,TRBV5-8,.,CASSQAGLAAANTGELFF,TGTGCCAGCAGCCAGGCGGGACTAGCCGCCGCGAACACCGGGGAGCTGTTTTTT
.,TRBJ1-1,TRBV7-8,.,CATRGFGNTEAFF,TGTGCCACCAGGGGCTTTGGGAACACTGAAGCTTTCTTT
.,TRBJ1-6,TRBV5-8,.,CASSLRSGSPLHF,TGTGCCAGCAGCTTGAGGTCCGGGTCACCCCTCCACTTT
TRBD1,TRBJ2-5,TRBV7-6,few,CASSQLTGGGETQYF,TGTGCCAGCAGCCAACTGACAGGGGGCGGAGAGACCCAGTACTTC
.,TRBJ2-7,TRBV2,once,CASSHLYEQYF,TGTGCCAGCAGTCATCTCTACGAGCAGTACTTC
TRBD2,TRBJ2-3,TRBV5-1,.,CASSAGGDTQYF,TGCGCCAGCAGCGCGGGGGGAGATACGCAGTATTTT
.,TRBJ1-1,TRBV9,.,CASSSTHRVTEAFF,TGTGCCAGCAGCTCGACCCATAGGGTGACTGAAGCTTTCTTT
.,TRBJ1-1,TRBV2,.,CASTALRDGVTEAFF,TGTGCCAGCACCGCACTCAGGGATGGTGTTACTGAAGCTTTCTTT
TRBD2,TRBJ2-3,TRBV7-2,.,CASSPTSGLATDTQYF,TGTGCCAGCAGCCCAACCTCGGGACTAGCAACAGATACGCAGTATTTT
.,TRBJ1-4,TRBV25-1,.,CASSDTTNEKLFF,TGTGCCAGCAGTGACACAACTAATGAAAAACTGTTTTTT
.,TRBJ1-2,TRBV6-2/TRBV6-3,.,CASSYARGPANYGYTF,TGTGCCAGCAGTTACGCTCGGGGACCAGCTAACTATGGCTACACCTTC
.,TRBJ1-1,TRBV27,.,CASSWTKGTEAFF,TGTGCCAGCAGTTGGACAAAGGGGACTGAAGCTTTCTTT
TRBD2,TRBJ2-3,TRBV10-2,.,CASASGGATQYF,TGCGCCAGCGCTAGCGGGGGGGCTACGCAGTATTTT
.,TRBJ1-3,TRBV7-2,.,CASSPWAFFSGNTIYF,TGTGCCAGCAGCCCCTGGGCCTTTTTCTCTGGAAACACCATATATTTT
TRBD1,TRBJ2-2,TRBV15,once,CATTGRDRGYTGELFF,TGTGCCACCACCGGCCGGGACAGGGGATACACCGGGGAGCTGTTTTTT
TRBD1,TRBJ2-7,TRBV7-2,.,CASSLRGQDNYEQYF,TGTGCCAGCAGCTTAAGGGGGCAGGACAACTACGAGCAGTACTTC
TRBD1,TRBJ1-1,TRBV4-1,.,CASSPRQGFPMNTEAFF,TGCGCCAGCAGCCCCCGACAGGGGTTCCCCATGAACACTGAAGCTTTCTTT
.,TRBJ2-2,TRBV18,once,CASPDRKGTGELFF,TGTGCCAGCCCAGATCGTAAGGGAACCGGGGAGCTGTTTTTT
.,TRBJ2-7,TRBV29-1,.,CSVKGQGHEQYF,TGCAGCGTTAAGGGGCAGGGCCACGAGCAGTACTTC
.,TRBJ1-4,TRBV10-2,.,CASTSETESNEKLFF,TGCGCCAGCACGAGTGAGACCGAATCTAATGAAAAACTGTTTTTT